This T cell receptor beta chain was obtained from a study of monozygotic twins with inflammatory bowel disease. Germline V CDR1 and CDR2: KGHSH, LQKENI. This CDR3 has 16 amino acids. On this clonotype: Its specificity is not known.

TCRdb reanalyzed the 5' RACE reads, giving one entry per CDR3 protein sequence and no DNA. The table lists 420,000 or so distinct CDR3 sequences, with under 3% in the top ten. Study-wide findings and caveats: Ultimately, a single strong signal or clonotype associated with IBD was not supported. Healthy co-twins had higher TCRbeta inverse Simpson diversity than their IBD twins.

The receptor was isolated from a human donor with ulcerative colitis or Crohn's disease, or a healthy co-twin of an affected twin (not recorded which). The chain combines TRBV18 with TRBJ2-2; TCRdb gives TRBD1 as the D gene, but with no DNA this cannot be confirmed. Material for sequencing was blood. CDR3 loop: CASSTGQGRNTGELFF. The whole variable domain, remainder taken from reference TRBV18 and TRBJ2-2, is NAGVMQNPRHLVRRRGQEARLRCSPMKGHSHVYWYRQLPEEGLKFMVYLQKENIIDESGMPKERFSAEFPKEGPSILRIQQVVRGDSAAYFCASSTGQGRNTGELFFGEGSRLTVL.